Presented here are 14 T cell receptor beta chains from one specimen sequenced in a study of blood T cell repertoires in COVID-19. Data came from immunoSEQ multiplex PCR; TCRdb stores just in-frame clones and leaves some out. Of some 260,000 clones in the sample, 70% to 90% were seen once. Sequencing used peripheral blood. The receptor source for this set is a man younger than 35 with active or convalescent COVID-19.

The rearrangement joins TRBV9 to TRBJ1-2; 10 bases match TRBD1. CDR1 and CDR2 from the germline V gene are SGDLS and YYNGEE. The CDR3 extends over 15 amino acids. V lost 4 bases and J lost 2; bases outside the gene matches: 5. The CDR3 region has the DNA TGTGCCAGCAGCTCACCGGGACAGGGGAACTATGGCTACACCTTC. Translating gives CASSSPGQGNYGYTF.

The V gene is TRBV5-6, the J gene TRBJ2-3; maybe TRBD2 (5 bases). Trimming stripped 4 bases from V and 2 bases from J, with 14 bases between. The CDR3 covers 15 residues. Germline-derived CDR1 and CDR2 are SGHDT and YYEEEE. This CDR3 is CASSHPEGSTDTQYF. CDR3 DNA: TGTGCCAGCAGCCATCCTGAGGGCTCCACAGATACGCAGTATTTT.

V and J are TRBV6-1 and TRBJ2-2; 7 positions agree with TRBD1. The germline CDR1 and CDR2 sequences are MNHNS and SASEGT. V lost 6 bases, J lost 7 bases, and 2 bases stayed unmatched. This CDR3 comprises 12 residues. The CDR3 sequence is CASRGTVGELFF. Here the CDR3 DNA reads TGTGCCAGCAGGGGGACAGTCGGGGAGCTGTTTTTT.

The V and J genes are TRBV29-1 and TRBJ1-1; D is unresolved. This CDR3 contains 11 residues. Trimming took 2 bases from V and 6 from J, leaving 7 bases between them. CDR1 SQVTM and CDR2 ANQGSEA come from the germline V gene. The CDR3 protein is CSVELQSEAFF. CDR3 nucleotide sequence: TGCAGCGTTGAACTCCAGTCTGAAGCTTTCTTT.

The V gene is TRBV7-2, the J gene TRBJ1-1; D gene uncertain. Trimming took 1 base from V and 1 from J, leaving 10 bases between them. From germline, CDR1 is SGHTA and CDR2 FQGNSA. The CDR3 extends over 15 amino acids. CDR3 protein: CASSLVSPSNTEAFF. The CDR3 nucleotides read TGTGCCAGCAGCTTAGTATCCCCGTCGAACACTGAAGCTTTCTTT.

This clone was seen just once. The chain combines TRBV15 with TRBJ1-2, with 8 bases matching TRBD1. The J segment lost 6 bases and the V segment lost 4 bases, leaving 10 bases of the junction unmatched. The CDR3 sequence is 15 residues long. Germline-derived CDR1 and CDR2 are LNHNV and YYDKDF (reference sequence). The CDR3 bases are TGTGCCACCAGCAATTGGACAGGGACTTTCCATGGCTACACCTTC. Amino acids: CATSNWTGTFHGYTF.

V gene TRBV7-9 combines with J gene TRBJ2-6; D perhaps matches TRBD1 (6 bases). From germline, CDR1 is SEHNR and CDR2 FQNEAQ (reference sequence). The CDR3 totals 16 residues. Trimming pared 1 base from V and 1 base from J, leaving 8 bases between. The CDR3 is CASSLVGGSGANVLTF. The DNA for the CDR3 is TGTGCCAGCAGCTTAGTAGGGGGTTCTGGGGCCAACGTCCTGACTTTC.

This chain connects TRBV7-2 to TRBJ1-3; D remains ambiguous. Germline CDR1 SGHTA, CDR2 FQGNSA. CDR3 length equals 15 residues. Between the trimmed V and J ends, which lost 1 base and 2 bases, there was a span of 9 bases. For the CDR3, the DNA is TGTGCCAGCAGCTTAGATATGAGAACTGGAAACACCATATATTTT. It codes for CASSLDMRTGNTIYF.

The chain combines TRBV5-6 with TRBJ2-7; weak D call: TRBD1 (6 bases). This CDR3 region has 17 residues. Trimming removed 0 bases from V and 0 bases from J, with 16 bases in between. Germline V CDR1 and CDR2: SGHDT, YYEEEE. The CDR3 nucleotides read TGTGCCAGCAGCTTGGAGGGGGTCAGATTTAGCTCCTACGAGCAGTACTTC. Its translation: CASSLEGVRFSSYEQYF.

The chain joins TRBV5-1 to TRBJ1-1; 10 bases agree with TRBD1. Trimming removed 4 bases from V and 1 base from J; junction bases left unmatched: 7. The CDR3 loop spans 16 amino acids. Germline V gene lookup returns CDR1 SGHRS and CDR2 YFSETQ. The CDR3 nucleotides are TGCGCCAGCAGCCCTGGACAGGGGGTAGAGAACACTGAAGCTTTCTTT. Protein sequence: CASSPGQGVENTEAFF. The full variable domain, completed using reference TRBV5-1 and TRBJ1-1, is KAGVTQTPRYLIKTRGQQVTLSCSPISGHRSVSWYQQTPGQGLQFLFEYFSETQRNKGNFPGRFSGRQFSNSRSEMNVSTLELGDSALYLCASSPGQGVENTEAFFGQGTRLTVV.

The J gene is TRBJ1-2, the V gene TRBV3-1 (or the pseudogene TRBV3-2), with 9 bases identical to TRBD1. Germline loops: CDR1 LGHDT, CDR2 YNNKEL (reference sequence). Losses at the gene ends were 4 bases for V and 6 bases for J; bases not matched to a gene: 3. The length of the CDR3 is 13 residues. In nucleotides, the CDR3 is TGTGCCAGCAGCCGGGACAGGGCGGATGGCTACACCTTC. Its protein is CASSRDRADGYTF.

The chain joins TRBV5-1 to TRBJ2-7; no clear D gene. V was cut by 1 base and J by 3 bases, with 5 bases left in between. The CDR3 consists of 12 residues. The germline gives CDR1 SGHRS, CDR2 YFSETQ. CDR3 DNA sequence: TGCGCCAGCAGCTTGCCCCTCTACGAGCAGTACTTC. Protein product: CASSLPLYEQYF.

This chain links TRBV4-3 with TRBJ2-3; the D gene is possibly TRBD2 (6 bases). Looked up from germline, CDR1 is LGHNA and CDR2 is YSLEER. Trimming took 0 bases from V and 2 from J, leaving 9 bases between them. The CDR3 is 15 residues long. The CDR3 bases are TGCGCCAGCAGCCAAGAGGGGACTTACACAGATACGCAGTATTTT. Its translation: CASSQEGTYTDTQYF.

The chain couples TRBV2 to TRBJ1-2; D perhaps matches TRBD1 (5 bases). V gave up 8 bases and J gave up 8 bases, with 15 bases separating them. Germline-derived CDR1 and CDR2 are SNHLY and FYNNEI. CDR3 length: 12 amino acids. The CDR3 spells CASLTGRRGYTF. Written as DNA, the CDR3 is TGTGCCAGCCTCACAGGACGTCGGGGCTACACCTTC.